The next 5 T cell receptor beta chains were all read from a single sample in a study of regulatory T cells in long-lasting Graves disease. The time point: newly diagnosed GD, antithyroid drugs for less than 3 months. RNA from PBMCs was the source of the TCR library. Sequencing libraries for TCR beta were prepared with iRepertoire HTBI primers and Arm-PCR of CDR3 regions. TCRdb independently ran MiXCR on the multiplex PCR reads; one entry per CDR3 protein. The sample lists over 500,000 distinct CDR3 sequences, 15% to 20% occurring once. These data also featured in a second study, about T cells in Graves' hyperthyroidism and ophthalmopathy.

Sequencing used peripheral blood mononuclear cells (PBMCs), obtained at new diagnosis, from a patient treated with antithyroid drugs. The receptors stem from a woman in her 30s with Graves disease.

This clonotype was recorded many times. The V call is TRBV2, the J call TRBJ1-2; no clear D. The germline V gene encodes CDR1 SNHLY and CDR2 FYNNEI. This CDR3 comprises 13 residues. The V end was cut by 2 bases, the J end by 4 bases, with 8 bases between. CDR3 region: CASSETAIYGYTF. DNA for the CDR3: TGTGCCAGCAGTGAAACAGCCATCTATGGCTACACCTTC.

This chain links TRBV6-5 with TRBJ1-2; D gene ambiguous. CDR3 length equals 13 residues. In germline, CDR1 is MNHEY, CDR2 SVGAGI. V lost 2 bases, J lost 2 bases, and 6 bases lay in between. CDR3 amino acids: CASSYARNYGYTF. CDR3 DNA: TGTGCCAGCAGTTACGCCAGGAACTATGGCTACACCTTC.

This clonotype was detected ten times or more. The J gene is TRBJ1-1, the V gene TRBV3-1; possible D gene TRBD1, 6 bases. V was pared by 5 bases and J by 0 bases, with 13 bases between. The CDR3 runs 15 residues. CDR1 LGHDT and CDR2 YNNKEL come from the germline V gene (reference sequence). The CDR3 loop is CASSLAGGMNTEAFF. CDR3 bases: TGTGCCAGCAGCTTGGCGGGGGGCATGAACACTGAAGCTTTCTTT.

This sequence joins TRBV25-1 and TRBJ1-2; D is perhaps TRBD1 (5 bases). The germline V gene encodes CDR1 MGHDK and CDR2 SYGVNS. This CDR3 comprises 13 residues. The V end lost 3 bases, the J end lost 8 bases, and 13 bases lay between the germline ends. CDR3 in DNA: TGTGCCAGCAGTGACGACAGAGAACAGGGCTACACCTTC. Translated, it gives CASSDDREQGYTF.

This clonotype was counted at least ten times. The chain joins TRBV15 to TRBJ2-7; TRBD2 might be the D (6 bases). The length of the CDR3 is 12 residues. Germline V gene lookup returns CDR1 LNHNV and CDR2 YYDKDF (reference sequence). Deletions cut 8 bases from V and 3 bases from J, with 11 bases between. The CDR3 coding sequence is TGTGCCACCGGCCCGCGGGGCTACGAGCAGTACTTC. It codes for CATGPRGYEQYF.